The 12 T cell receptor beta chains given below trace back to one sample, sequenced in a study of T cell repertoires in ileal Crohn's disease. Time point specified: neoterminal ileum biopsy at postoperative endoscopy, about 6 months after surgery. Sequencing used immunoSEQ multiplex PCR; TCRdb keeps in-frame clones, though not all of them. The sample lists 2,400 or so clones; approximately 80% were seen once. Sequenced material: ileal tissue. Receptor source: an adult with Crohn's disease.

This rearrangement joins TRBV7-2 to TRBJ2-2; a possible D gene is TRBD2 (7 bases). The CDR3 spans 15 residues. Germline lookup yields CDR1 SGHTA and CDR2 FQGNSA. The V and J ends lost 5 bases and 7 bases respectively, with 17 bases between them. This CDR3 reads CASSLHQGRDGELFF. In nucleotides, the CDR3 is TGTGCCAGCAGCCTTCATCAGGGGAGGGACGGGGAGCTGTTTTTT.

This chain joins TRBV10-3 and TRBJ2-5; D is ambiguous. With 3 bases removed from V and 4 bases from J, the gap between germline ends came to 18 bases. The CDR3 loop spans 16 amino acids. Germline V gene data show CDR1 as ENHRY and CDR2 as SYGVKD. The CDR3 DNA sequence: TGTGCCATCAGTGAAATAGTACAGACAACCGGAGAGACCCAGTACTTC. Its protein product is CAISEIVQTTGETQYF.

The chain carries TRBV5-1 and TRBJ2-2, with D possibly being TRBD2 (6 bases). Germline assignment: CDR1 SGHRS and CDR2 YFSETQ. V lost 3 bases, J lost 1 base, and 10 bases lay in between. This CDR3 is 15 amino acids long. CDR3 loop: CASSSVAENTGELFF. For the CDR3, the DNA is TGCGCCAGCAGCTCGGTAGCGGAGAACACCGGGGAGCTGTTTTTT.

V usage is TRBV6-1 and J usage is TRBJ2-7, with TRBD2 identical over 9 bases. The CDR3 covers 14 residues. Losses at the gene ends were 4 bases for V and 2 bases for J; bases not matched to a gene: 3. Looked up from germline, CDR1 is MNHNS and CDR2 is SASEGT. CDR3 sequence: CASSVAGVAYEQYF. DNA for the CDR3: TGTGCCAGCAGTGTAGCGGGAGTAGCCTACGAGCAGTACTTC.

The chain uses TRBV30 and TRBJ1-5, with D hard to call. Trimming removed 3 bases from V and 2 bases from J, with 20 bases in between. The length of the CDR3 is 17 residues. Germline CDR1 is GTSNPN and CDR2 is SVGIG (reference sequence). This chain's CDR3 is CAWSAIIDRRRNQPQHF. The CDR3 coding sequence is TGTGCCTGGAGCGCAATTATTGACCGGAGGCGCAATCAGCCCCAGCATTTT. Full variable domain (rest looked up from reference TRBV30 and TRBJ1-5): SQTIHQWPATLVQPVGSPLSLECTVEGTSNPNLYWYRQAAGRGLQLLFYSVGIGQISSEVPQNLSASRPQDRQFILSSKKLLLSDSGFYLCAWSAIIDRRRNQPQHFGDGTRLSIL.

V and J are TRBV7-9 and TRBJ2-3; TRBD2 agrees at 8 bases. V lost 3 bases, J lost 7 bases, and 9 bases stayed unmatched. CDR1 SEHNR and CDR2 FQNEAQ come from the germline V gene (reference sequence). The CDR3 loop spans 15 amino acids. CDR3 DNA: TGTGCCAGCAGCTTTCGGGAGGGAATTAATAATACGCAGTATTTT. This translates into CASSFREGINNTQYF.

This clone has just a few counts. The chain links TRBV7-9 to TRBJ1-4; D may be TRBD1 (6 bases). CDR1 is SEHNR, CDR2 FQNEAQ, per germline (reference sequence). Between the trimmed V and J ends, which lost 5 bases and 4 bases, there was a span of 20 bases. The CDR3 contains 17 residues. Written as DNA, the CDR3 is TGTGCCAGCAGCCAACAGACAGGAACGCTTGGTAATGAAAAACTGTTTTTT. Its protein is CASSQQTGTLGNEKLFF.

This rearrangement joins TRBV7-9 to TRBJ2-3; 11 nucleotides agree with TRBD2. With V trimmed by 5 bases and J by 1 base, 5 bases remained unmatched. Germline assignment: CDR1 SEHNR and CDR2 FQNEAQ (reference sequence). CDR3 size: 16 residues. The CDR3, as DNA: TGTGCCAGCAGCCCTATAGCGGGAGGGGGCACAGATACGCAGTATTTT. The encoded protein is CASSPIAGGGTDTQYF.

The rearrangement links TRBV5-1 to TRBJ1-4, with a tentative D call TRBD1 (5 bases). Trimming left V 0 bases short and J 7 bases short, with 13 bases between. The CDR3 runs 15 residues. The V gene's germline CDR1 is SGHRS and CDR2 YFSETQ. The CDR3 DNA reads as TGCGCCAGCAGCTTGGTGTCAGGGAAGGGTGAAAAACTGTTTTTT. This gives the protein CASSLVSGKGEKLFF. The whole variable domain, remainder taken from reference TRBV5-1 and TRBJ1-4, is KAGVTQTPRYLIKTRGQQVTLSCSPISGHRSVSWYQQTPGQGLQFLFEYFSETQRNKGNFPGRFSGRQFSNSRSEMNVSTLELGDSALYLCASSLVSGKGEKLFFGSGTQLSVL.

The rearrangement joins TRBV5-1 to TRBJ1-1, with D possibly being TRBD1 (6 bases). The CDR3 runs 13 residues. V was cut by 6 bases and J by 5 bases, with 14 bases left in between. The germline CDR1 and CDR2 sequences are SGHRS and YFSETQ. This CDR3 reads CASNQGQGTEAFF. DNA of the CDR3: TGCGCCAGCAACCAGGGGCAGGGGACTGAAGCTTTCTTT.

The chain links TRBV6-6 to TRBJ2-1; 14 bases are shared with TRBD2. Germline CDR1 reads MNHNY; CDR2 reads SVGAGI (reference sequence). The trim removed 2 bases at V and 8 bases at J, leaving 5 bases unmatched. There are 16 residues in the CDR3. CDR3 bases: TGTGCCAGCAGTTACGGGGGGACTAGCGGGAGCGATGAGCAGTTCTTC. It codes for CASSYGGTSGSDEQFF.

The CDR3 sequence: CASSDRLAGEETQYF. The CDR3, as DNA: TGTGCCAGCAGTGACAGGCTAGCGGGAGAAGAGACCCAGTACTTC. V gene TRBV6-4 combines with J gene TRBJ2-5, with TRBD2 matching over 10 bases. There are 15 residues in the CDR3. J gave up 3 bases and V 2 bases, and 3 bases lay outside the gene matches. Germline CDR1 MRHNA, CDR2 SNTAGT.